The source of this T cell receptor beta chain is a study of T cells after yellow fever vaccination. Points from the study as a whole: Primary-vaccination clones mostly resurfaced post-booster (more than 95% CD4, roughly 87% CD8).

TCR cDNA, made by 5'RACE template switching, carried an added universal primer site and UMIs. Via MiXCR, TCRdb re-called the 5' RACE reads, giving one row per CDR3 protein. The data contain some 390,000 distinct CDR3 sequences, more than 5.5% of them singletons. This CDR3 region has 14 residues. Germline CDR1 and CDR2: SGHDT and YYEEEE. V lost 4 bases, J lost 6 bases, and 14 bases lay in between. This clonotype was detected a few times. Its specificity is not known. The chain links TRBV5-6 to TRBJ2-4; possibly TRBD1 for D (6 bases). This receptor was identified in a man aged 25-45 years who received the YFV17D yellow fever vaccine. Specimen: PBMCs, collected 5 days after the yellow fever booster vaccination. CDR3 coding DNA: TGTGCCAGCAGCCGCTGGACAGTGGCAAACATTCAGTACTTC. It encodes CASSRWTVANIQYF.